This entry features one T cell receptor beta chain sequence. Amplification of TCR beta CDR3 regions was performed using RNA transcripts as template. TCR CDR3 underwent first-round RT-PCR with the HTBI primer set. TCRdb independently ran MiXCR on the multiplex PCR reads; one entry per CDR3 protein. The table includes about 610,000 distinct CDR3 sequences, around 15% detected once. The CDR3 covers 14 residues. Trimming cost V 2 bases and J 0 bases, with 6 bases left between them. Germline-derived CDR1 and CDR2 are MNHEY and SVGAGI. This specimen comes from a study of T cells in Graves' hyperthyroidism and ophthalmopathy.

The material sequenced was blood. The rearrangement uses TRBV6-5 and TRBJ2-3; D remains unclear. The clonotype comes from a woman aged 40 to 50 with Graves' ophthalmopathy. CDR3 loop: CASSYGPSTDTQYF. CDR3 bases: TGTGCCAGCAGTTACGGTCCTAGCACAGATACGCAGTATTTT.